Shown below are 3 T cell receptor beta chains from a single sample sequenced in a study of spatial heterogeneity in lung cancer. Time point specified: sample taken at primary tumor resection. TCRdb recomputed calls from the 5' RACE reads with MiXCR, one row per CDR3 protein. The sample has about 48,000 distinct CDR3 sequences, roughly 5% seen once. Source: PBMCs, taken at surgery. These receptors originate from a male donor with early-stage non-small cell lung cancer.

This clonotype was observed at least ten times. This rearrangement joins TRBV6-2 or TRBV6-3 to TRBJ2-5, with TRBD1 as a possible D gene (6 bases). The CDR3 runs 14 residues. CDR1 is MNHEY and CDR2 is SVGEGT in the germline V gene. The germline V and J ends were trimmed by 4 bases and 6 bases, with 15 bases remaining between them. DNA of the CDR3: TGTGCCAGCAGTTTCCCGGACAGTACAAAGACCCAGTACTTC. Translated, it gives CASSFPDSTKTQYF.

Many counts were recorded for this clonotype. The chain carries TRBV5-4 and TRBJ2-1, with unresolved D. The CDR3 is made up of 11 amino acids. V lost 1 base and J lost 7, with 3 bases in between. Germline CDR1 SGHNT, CDR2 YYREEE (reference sequence). The CDR3, as DNA: TGTGCCAGCAGCTTGAGGAATGAGCAGTTCTTC. It translates to CASSLRNEQFF.

This clonotype was counted many times. V usage is TRBV5-1 and J usage is TRBJ2-1, with 11 bases that match TRBD2. CDR1 SGHRS and CDR2 YFSETQ come from the germline V gene. This CDR3 has 15 residues. After removal of 4 bases from V and 5 bases from J, the junction contained 5 bases not matched to a gene. The CDR3 loop reads CASSILAGGNNEQFF. CDR3 bases: TGCGCCAGCAGCATTCTAGCGGGAGGTAACAATGAGCAGTTCTTC.